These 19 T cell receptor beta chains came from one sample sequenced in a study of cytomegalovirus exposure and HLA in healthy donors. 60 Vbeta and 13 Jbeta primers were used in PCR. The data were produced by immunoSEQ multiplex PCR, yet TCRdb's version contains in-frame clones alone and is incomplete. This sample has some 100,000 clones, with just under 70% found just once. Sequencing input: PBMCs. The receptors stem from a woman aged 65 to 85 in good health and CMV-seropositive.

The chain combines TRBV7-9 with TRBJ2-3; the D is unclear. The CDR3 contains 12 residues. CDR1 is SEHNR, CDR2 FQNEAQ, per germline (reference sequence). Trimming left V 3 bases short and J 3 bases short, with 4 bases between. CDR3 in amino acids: CASSFQTDTQYF. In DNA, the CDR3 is TGTGCCAGCAGCTTCCAGACAGATACGCAGTATTTT.

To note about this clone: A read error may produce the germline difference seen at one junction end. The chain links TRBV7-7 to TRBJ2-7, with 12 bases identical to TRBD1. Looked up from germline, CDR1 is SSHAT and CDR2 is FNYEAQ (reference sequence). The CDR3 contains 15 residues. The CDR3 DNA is TGTGCTAGCAGCTTAGGGGACAGGGGGCGTTACGAGCAGTACTTC. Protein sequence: CASSLGDRGRYEQYF.

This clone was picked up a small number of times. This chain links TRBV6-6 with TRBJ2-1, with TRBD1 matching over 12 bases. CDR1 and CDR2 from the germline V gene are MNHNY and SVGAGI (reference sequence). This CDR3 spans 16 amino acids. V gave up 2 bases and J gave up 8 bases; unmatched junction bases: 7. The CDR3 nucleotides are TGTGCCAGCAGTTACCCCCCGGGACAGGGGGCTTATGAGCAGTTCTTC. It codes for CASSYPPGQGAYEQFF.

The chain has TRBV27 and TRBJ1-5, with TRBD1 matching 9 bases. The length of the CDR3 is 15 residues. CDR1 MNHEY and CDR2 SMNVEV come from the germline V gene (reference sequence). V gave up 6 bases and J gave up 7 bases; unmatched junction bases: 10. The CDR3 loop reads CASSTGTGFRQPQHF. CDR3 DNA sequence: TGTGCCAGCAGCACCGGGACAGGGTTTCGACAGCCCCAGCATTTT.

The CDR3 region has the DNA TGTGCCAGCAGCTTACGGGACTATCAGCCCCAGCATTTT. Its protein product is CASSLRDYQPQHF. The chain recombines TRBV7-8 with TRBJ1-5; TRBD1 might be the D (5 bases). Germline CDR1 is SGHVS and CDR2 is FQNEAQ. Trimming removed 2 bases at V and 5 bases at J, with 7 bases between. The CDR3 extends over 13 amino acids.

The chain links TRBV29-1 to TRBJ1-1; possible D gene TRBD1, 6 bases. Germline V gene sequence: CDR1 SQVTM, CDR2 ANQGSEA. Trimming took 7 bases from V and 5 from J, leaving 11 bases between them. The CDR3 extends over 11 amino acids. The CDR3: CSAKGGTEAFF. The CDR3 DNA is TGCAGCGCCAAGGGGGGGACTGAAGCTTTCTTT.

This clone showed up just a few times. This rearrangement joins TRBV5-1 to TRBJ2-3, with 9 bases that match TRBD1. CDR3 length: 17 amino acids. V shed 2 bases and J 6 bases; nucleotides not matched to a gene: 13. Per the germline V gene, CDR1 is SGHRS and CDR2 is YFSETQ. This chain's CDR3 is CASSLFNTGGRSDTQYF. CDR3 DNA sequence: TGCGCCAGCAGCTTATTCAATACAGGGGGCAGAAGTGATACGCAGTATTTT.

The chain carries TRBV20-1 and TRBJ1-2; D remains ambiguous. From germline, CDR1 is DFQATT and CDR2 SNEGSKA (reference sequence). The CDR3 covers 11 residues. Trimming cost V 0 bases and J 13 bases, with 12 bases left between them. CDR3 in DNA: TGCAGTGCTAGAGATCTGGATACTACCACCTTC. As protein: CSARDLDTTTF.

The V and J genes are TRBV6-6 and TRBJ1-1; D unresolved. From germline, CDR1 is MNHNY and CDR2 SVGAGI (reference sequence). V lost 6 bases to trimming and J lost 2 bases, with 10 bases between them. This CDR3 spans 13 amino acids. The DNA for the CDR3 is TGTGCCAGCAGGATAACAGAAAACACTGAAGCTTTCTTT. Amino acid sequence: CASRITENTEAFF.

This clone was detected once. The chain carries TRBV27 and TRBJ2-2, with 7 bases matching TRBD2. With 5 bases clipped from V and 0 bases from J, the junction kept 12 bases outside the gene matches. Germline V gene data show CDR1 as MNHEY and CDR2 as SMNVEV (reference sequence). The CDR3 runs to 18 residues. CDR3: CASSPYVTSSANTGELFF. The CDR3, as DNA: TGTGCCAGCAGTCCCTACGTGACTAGCTCCGCGAACACCGGGGAGCTGTTTTTT.

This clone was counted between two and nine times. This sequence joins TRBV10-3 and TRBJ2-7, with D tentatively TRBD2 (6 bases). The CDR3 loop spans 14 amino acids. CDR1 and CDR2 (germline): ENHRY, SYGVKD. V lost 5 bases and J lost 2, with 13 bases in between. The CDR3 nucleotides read TGTGCCATCAGTTTCGGGACTGAAGCCTACGAGCAGTACTTC. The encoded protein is CAISFGTEAYEQYF.

As DNA, the CDR3 is TGTGCCAGTAAAGCGGGGGGTCCCGGTGAGCAGTTCTTC. Protein sequence: CASKAGGPGEQFF. The J gene is TRBJ2-1, the V gene TRBV19; 9 bases agree with TRBD2. CDR1 LNHDA and CDR2 SQIVND come from the germline V gene (reference sequence). This CDR3 has 13 amino acids. V was clipped by 7 bases and J by 9 bases; unmatched bases: 7.

The CDR3 DNA reads TGCGCCAGCAGCCAAAAAGGGGGTCAGGTTCCCGGGGAGCTGTTTTTT. Translated, it gives CASSQKGGQVPGELFF. V gene TRBV4-3 combines with J gene TRBJ2-2; D is perhaps TRBD1 (6 bases). Germline assignment: CDR1 LGHNA and CDR2 YSLEER. V was shortened by 2 bases and J by 6 bases, with 16 bases between the two germline ends. The CDR3 contains 16 residues.

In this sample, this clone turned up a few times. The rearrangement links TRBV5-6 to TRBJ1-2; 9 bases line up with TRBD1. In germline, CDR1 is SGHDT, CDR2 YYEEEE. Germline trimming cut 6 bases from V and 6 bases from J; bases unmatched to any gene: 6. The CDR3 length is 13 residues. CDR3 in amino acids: CASTRTGVDGYTF. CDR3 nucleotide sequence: TGTGCCAGCACCAGGACAGGGGTGGATGGCTACACCTTC.

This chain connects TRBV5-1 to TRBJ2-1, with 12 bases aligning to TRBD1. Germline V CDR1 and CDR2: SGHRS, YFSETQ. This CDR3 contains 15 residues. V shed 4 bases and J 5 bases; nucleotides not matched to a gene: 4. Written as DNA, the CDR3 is TGCGCCAGCAGCGCGGGACAGGGGGCTCACAATGAGCAGTTCTTC. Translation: CASSAGQGAHNEQFF.

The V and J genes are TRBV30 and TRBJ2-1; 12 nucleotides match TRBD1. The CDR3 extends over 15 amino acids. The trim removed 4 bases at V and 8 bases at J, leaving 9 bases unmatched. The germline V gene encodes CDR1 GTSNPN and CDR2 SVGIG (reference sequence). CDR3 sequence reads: CAWTKGTGGRDEQFF. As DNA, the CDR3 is TGTGCCTGGACTAAGGGGACAGGGGGCCGAGATGAGCAGTTCTTC.

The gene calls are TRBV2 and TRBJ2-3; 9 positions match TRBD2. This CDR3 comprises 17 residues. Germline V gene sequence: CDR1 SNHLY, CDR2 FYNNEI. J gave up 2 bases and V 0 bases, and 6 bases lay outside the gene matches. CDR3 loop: CASSEALLAGTTDTQYF. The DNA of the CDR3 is TGTGCCAGCAGTGAAGCGCTTCTAGCGGGAACCACAGATACGCAGTATTTT.

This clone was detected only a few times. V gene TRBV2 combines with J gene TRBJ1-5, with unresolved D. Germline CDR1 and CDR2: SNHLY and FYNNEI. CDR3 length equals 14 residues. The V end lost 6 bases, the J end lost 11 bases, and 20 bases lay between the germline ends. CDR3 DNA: TGTGCCAGCAGCGTCGCGGGGAGCCTAAGGGCCCAGCATTTT. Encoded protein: CASSVAGSLRAQHF. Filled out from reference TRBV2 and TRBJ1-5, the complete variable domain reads EPEVTQTPSHQVTQMGQEVILRCVPISNHLYFYWYRQILGQKVEFLVSFYNNEISEKSEIFDDQFSVERPDGSNFTLKIRSTKLEDSAMYFCASSVAGSLRAQHFGDGTRLSIL.

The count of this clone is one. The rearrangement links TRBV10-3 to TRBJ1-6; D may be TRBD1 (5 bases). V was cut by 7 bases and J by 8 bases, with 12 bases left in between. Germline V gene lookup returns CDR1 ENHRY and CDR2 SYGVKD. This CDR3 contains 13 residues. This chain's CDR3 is CAIKKGMDSPLHF. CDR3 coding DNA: TGTGCCATCAAAAAGGGGATGGATTCACCCCTCCACTTT.